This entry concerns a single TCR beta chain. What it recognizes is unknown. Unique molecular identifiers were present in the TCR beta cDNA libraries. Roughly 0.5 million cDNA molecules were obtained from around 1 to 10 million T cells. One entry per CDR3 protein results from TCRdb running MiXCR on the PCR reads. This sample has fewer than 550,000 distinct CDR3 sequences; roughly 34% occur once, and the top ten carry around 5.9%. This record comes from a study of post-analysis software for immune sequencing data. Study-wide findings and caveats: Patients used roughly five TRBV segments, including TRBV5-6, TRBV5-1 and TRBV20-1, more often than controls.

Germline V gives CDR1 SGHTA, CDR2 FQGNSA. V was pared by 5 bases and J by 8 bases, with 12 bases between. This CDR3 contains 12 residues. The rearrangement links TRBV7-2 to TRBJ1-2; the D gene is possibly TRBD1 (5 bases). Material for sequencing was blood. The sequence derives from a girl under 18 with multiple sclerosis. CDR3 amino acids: CASSRDQWGYTF. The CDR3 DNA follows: TGTGCCAGCAGCAGGGACCAGTGGGGCTACACCTTC.